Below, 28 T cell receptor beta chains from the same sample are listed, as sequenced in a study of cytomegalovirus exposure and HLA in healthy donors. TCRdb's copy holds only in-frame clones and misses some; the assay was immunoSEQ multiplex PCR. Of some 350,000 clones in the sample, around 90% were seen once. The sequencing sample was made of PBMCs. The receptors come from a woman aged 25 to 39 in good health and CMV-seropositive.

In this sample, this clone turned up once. The CDR3 DNA reads as TGTGCCAGCAGCTCATTCGGACACTCCGGTACCTACGAGCAGTACTTC. This sequence encodes CASSSFGHSGTYEQYF. The chain has TRBV6-6 and TRBJ2-7, with D perhaps matching TRBD1 (5 bases). The CDR3 has 16 residues. Germline V gives CDR1 MNHNY, CDR2 SVGAGI (reference sequence). V gave up 6 bases and J gave up 2 bases, with 20 bases separating them.

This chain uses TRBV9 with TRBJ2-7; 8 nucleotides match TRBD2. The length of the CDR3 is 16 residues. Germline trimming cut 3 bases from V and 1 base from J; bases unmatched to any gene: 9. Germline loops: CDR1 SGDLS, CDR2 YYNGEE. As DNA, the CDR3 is TGTGCCAGCAGCGCTGGACTAGCCGCAGGATCCTACGAGCAGTACTTC. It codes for CASSAGLAAGSYEQYF.

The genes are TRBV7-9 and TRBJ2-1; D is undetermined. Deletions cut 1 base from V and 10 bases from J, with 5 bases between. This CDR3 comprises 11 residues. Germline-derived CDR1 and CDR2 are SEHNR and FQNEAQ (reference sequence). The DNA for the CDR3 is TGTGCCAGCAGCTTAGACGGGGAGCAGTTCTTC. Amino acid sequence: CASSLDGEQFF.

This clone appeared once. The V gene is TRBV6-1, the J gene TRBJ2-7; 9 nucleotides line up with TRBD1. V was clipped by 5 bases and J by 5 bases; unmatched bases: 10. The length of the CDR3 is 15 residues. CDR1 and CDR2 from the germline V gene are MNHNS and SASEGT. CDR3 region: CASSSPGTGYHEQYF. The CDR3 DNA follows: TGTGCCAGCAGTTCTCCCGGGACAGGGTACCACGAGCAGTACTTC.

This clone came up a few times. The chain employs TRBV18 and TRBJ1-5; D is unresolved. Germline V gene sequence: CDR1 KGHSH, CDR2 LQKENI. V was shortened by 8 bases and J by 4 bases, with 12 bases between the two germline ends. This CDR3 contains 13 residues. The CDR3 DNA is TGTGCCAGCGGACGGGGAGGGAATCAGCCCCAGCATTTT. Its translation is CASGRGGNQPQHF.

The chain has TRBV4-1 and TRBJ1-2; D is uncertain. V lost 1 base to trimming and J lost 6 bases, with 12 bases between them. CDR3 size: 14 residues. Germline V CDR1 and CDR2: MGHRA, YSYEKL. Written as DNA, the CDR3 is TGCGCCAGCAGCCAAGTACGGGTGATGGATGGCTACACCTTC. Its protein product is CASSQVRVMDGYTF.

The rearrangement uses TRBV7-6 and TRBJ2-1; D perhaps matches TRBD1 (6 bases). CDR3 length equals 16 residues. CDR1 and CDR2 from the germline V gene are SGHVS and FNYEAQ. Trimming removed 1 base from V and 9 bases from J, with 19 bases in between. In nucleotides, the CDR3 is TGTGCCAGCAGCTTAGTGTTGGGGGCGCTTGATGGTGAGCAGTTCTTC. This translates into CASSLVLGALDGEQFF.

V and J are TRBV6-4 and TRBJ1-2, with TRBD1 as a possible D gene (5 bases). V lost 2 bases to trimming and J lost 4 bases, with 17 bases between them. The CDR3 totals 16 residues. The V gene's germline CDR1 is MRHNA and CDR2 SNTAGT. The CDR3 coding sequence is TGTGCCAGCAGTGACACACGACAGAGTGAGGCCTATGGCTACACCTTC. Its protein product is CASSDTRQSEAYGYTF.

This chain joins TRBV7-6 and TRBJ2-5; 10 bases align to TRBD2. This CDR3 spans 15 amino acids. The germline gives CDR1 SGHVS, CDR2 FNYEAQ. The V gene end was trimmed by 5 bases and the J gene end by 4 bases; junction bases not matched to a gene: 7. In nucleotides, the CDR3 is TGTGCCAGCAGCCAACGGCTAGCGGGAGCAGAGACCCAGTACTTC. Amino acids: CASSQRLAGAETQYF.

The CDR3 DNA reads as TGTGCCAGCAGCTATGGGACTAGCGGGAGCTCTTCCCAAGAGACCCAGTACTTC. It yields the protein CASSYGTSGSSSQETQYF. The rearrangement uses TRBV7-9 and TRBJ2-5, with 14 positions matching TRBD2. From germline, CDR1 is SEHNR and CDR2 FQNEAQ (reference sequence). This CDR3 spans 18 amino acids. V shed 4 bases, J shed 1 base, and the junction held 8 bases outside the gene matches.

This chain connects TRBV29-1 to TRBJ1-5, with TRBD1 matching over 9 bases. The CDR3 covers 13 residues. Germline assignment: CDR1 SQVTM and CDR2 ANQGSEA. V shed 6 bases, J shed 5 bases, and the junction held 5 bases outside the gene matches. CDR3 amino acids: CSVGQGIDQPQHF. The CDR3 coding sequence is TGCAGCGTCGGACAGGGGATCGATCAGCCCCAGCATTTT.

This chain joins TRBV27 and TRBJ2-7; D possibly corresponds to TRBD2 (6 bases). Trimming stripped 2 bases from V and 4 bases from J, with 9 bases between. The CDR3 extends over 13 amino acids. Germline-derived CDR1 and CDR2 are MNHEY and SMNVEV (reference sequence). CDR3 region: CASSLAGIYEQYF. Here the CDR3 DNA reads TGTGCCAGCAGTTTAGCGGGAATATACGAGCAGTACTTC.

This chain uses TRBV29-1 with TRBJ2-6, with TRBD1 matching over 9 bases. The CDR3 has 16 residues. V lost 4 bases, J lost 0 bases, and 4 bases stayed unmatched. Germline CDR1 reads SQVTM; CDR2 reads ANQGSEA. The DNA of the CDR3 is TGCAGCGTTGGTGGGACAGGGCTCTCTGGGGCCAACGTCCTGACTTTC. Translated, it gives CSVGGTGLSGANVLTF.

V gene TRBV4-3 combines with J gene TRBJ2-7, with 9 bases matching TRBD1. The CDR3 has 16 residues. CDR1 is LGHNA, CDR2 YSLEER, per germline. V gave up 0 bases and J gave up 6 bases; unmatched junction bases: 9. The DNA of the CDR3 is TGCGCCAGCAGCCAAGATGCGGGACAGGGCTTTTTCGAGCAGTACTTC. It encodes CASSQDAGQGFFEQYF.

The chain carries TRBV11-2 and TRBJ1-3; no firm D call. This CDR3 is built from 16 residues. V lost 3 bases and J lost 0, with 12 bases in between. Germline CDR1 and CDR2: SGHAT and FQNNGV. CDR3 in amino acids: CASSFRTAPSGNTIYF. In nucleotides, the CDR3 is TGTGCCAGCAGCTTTCGGACCGCTCCCTCTGGAAACACCATATATTTT.

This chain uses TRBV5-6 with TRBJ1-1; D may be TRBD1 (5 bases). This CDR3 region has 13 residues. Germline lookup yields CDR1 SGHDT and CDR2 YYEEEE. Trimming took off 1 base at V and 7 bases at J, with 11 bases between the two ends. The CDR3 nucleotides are TGTGCCAGCAGCTTGCGGGGGATAAGTGAAGCTTTCTTT. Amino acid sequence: CASSLRGISEAFF.

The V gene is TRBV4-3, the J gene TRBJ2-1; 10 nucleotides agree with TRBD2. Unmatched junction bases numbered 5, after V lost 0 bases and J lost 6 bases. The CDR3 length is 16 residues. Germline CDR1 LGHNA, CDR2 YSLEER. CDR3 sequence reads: CASSQDSSGRLNEQFF. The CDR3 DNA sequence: TGCGCCAGCAGCCAAGACAGTAGCGGGAGGCTCAATGAGCAGTTCTTC.

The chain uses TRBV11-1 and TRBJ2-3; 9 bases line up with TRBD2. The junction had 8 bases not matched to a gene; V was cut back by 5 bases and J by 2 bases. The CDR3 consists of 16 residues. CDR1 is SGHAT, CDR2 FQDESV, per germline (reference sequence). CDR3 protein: CASSTRLAAITDTQYF. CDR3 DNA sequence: TGTGCCAGCAGCACCCGACTAGCGGCCATCACAGATACGCAGTATTTT. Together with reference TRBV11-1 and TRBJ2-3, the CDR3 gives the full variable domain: EAEVAQSPRYKITEKSQAVAFWCDPISGHATLYWYRQILGQGPELLVQFQDESVVDDSQLPKDRFSAERLKGVDSTLKIQPAELGDSAMYLCASSTRLAAITDTQYFGPGTRLTVL.

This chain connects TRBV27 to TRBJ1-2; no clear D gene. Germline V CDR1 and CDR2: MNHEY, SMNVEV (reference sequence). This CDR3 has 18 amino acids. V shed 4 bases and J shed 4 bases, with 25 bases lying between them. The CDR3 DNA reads TGTGCCAGCAGTTCCACCCCGGGTCTACCTACCGCTGGCTATGGCTACACCTTC. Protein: CASSSTPGLPTAGYGYTF.

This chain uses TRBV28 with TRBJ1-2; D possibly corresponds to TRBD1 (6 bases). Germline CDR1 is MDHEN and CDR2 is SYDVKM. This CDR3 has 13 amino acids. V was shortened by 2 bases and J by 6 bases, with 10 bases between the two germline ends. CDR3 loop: CASSLVGGDGYTF. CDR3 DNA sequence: TGTGCCAGCAGTTTAGTAGGGGGGGATGGCTACACCTTC.

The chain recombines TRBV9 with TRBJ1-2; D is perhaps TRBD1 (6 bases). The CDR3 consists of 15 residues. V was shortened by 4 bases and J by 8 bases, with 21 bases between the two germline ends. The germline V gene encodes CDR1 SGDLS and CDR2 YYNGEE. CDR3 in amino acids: CASSLSLSPGEGYTF. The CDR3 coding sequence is TGTGCCAGCAGCCTCTCCCTCTCCCCAGGGGAGGGCTACACCTTC.

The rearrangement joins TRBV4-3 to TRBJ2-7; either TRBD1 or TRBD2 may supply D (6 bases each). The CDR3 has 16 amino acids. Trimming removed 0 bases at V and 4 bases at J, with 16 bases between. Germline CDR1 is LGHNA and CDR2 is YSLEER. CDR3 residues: CASSQDSSGARYEQYF. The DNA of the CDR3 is TGCGCCAGCAGCCAAGATTCGTCGGGGGCGCGGTACGAGCAGTACTTC.

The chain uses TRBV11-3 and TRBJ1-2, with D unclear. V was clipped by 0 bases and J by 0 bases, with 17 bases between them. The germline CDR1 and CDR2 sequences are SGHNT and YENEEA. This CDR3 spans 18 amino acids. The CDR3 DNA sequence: TGTGCCAGCAGCTTAGATCGCCGCCGCACAGAGACTAACTATGGCTACACCTTC. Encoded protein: CASSLDRRRTETNYGYTF.

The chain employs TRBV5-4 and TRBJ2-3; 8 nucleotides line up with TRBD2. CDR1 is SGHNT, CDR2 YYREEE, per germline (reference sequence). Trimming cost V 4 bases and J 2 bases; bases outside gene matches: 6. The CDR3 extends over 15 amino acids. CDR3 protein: CASSPPGGYTDTQYF. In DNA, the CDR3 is TGTGCCAGCAGCCCCCCGGGGGGGTACACAGATACGCAGTATTTT.

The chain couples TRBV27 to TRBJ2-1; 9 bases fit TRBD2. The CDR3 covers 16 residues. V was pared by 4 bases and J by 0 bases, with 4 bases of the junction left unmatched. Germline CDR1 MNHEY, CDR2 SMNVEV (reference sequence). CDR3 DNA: TGTGCCAGCAGTTCATTGACTAGCGGCTCCTACAATGAGCAGTTCTTC. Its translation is CASSSLTSGSYNEQFF.

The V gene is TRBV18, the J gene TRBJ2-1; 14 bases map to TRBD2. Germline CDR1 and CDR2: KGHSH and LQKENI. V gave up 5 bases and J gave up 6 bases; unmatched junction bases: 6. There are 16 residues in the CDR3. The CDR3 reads CASSATSGGAINEQFF. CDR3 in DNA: TGTGCCAGCTCAGCGACTAGCGGGGGGGCAATCAATGAGCAGTTCTTC. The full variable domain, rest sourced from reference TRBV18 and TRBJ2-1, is NAGVMQNPRHLVRRRGQEARLRCSPMKGHSHVYWYRQLPEEGLKFMVYLQKENIIDESGMPKERFSAEFPKEGPSILRIQQVVRGDSAAYFCASSATSGGAINEQFFGPGTRLTVL.

CDR3 bases: TGTGCCAGCAGCACTAGCGGGGCTACAGATACGCAGTATTTT. It specifies CASSTSGATDTQYF. The chain combines TRBV27 with TRBJ2-3, with 10 positions matching TRBD2. The CDR3 contains 14 residues. The V gene's germline CDR1 is MNHEY and CDR2 SMNVEV (reference sequence). The trim removed 6 bases at V and 3 bases at J, leaving 3 bases unmatched.

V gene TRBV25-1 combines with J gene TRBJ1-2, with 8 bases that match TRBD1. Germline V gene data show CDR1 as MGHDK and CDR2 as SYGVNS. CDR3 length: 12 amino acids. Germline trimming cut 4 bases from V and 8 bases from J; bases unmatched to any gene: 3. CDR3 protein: CASSGTGPGYTF. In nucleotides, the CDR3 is TGTGCCAGCAGTGGGACAGGGCCCGGCTACACCTTC.